Shown below are 20 T cell receptor beta chains from a single sample sequenced in a study of control samples from healthy donors and cancer patients. This table comes from immunoSEQ multiplex PCR, and its TCRdb copy is limited to in-frame clones, with some not included. The sample holds more than 110,000 clones, about 88% seen once. The specimen was blood. These receptors originate from a woman aged 25 to 39 in good health.

V is TRBV7-2 and J is TRBJ2-7; D is unresolved. The CDR3 has 13 amino acids. V gave up 0 bases and J gave up 0 bases, with 3 bases separating them. Germline-derived CDR1 and CDR2 are SGHTA and FQGNSA. The CDR3 DNA follows: TGTGCCAGCAGCTTAGCGAGCTCCTACGAGCAGTACTTC. Amino acids: CASSLASSYEQYF.

J is TRBJ1-6 and V is TRBV6-5; weak D call: TRBD1 (5 bases). The CDR3 consists of 16 residues. Per germline, CDR1 MNHEY and CDR2 SVGAGI. V lost 2 bases, J lost 7 bases, and 15 bases lay in between. The CDR3 DNA is TGTGCCAGCAGTTACCAAGTAACAGGTCCAAATTCACCCCTCCACTTT. Protein sequence: CASSYQVTGPNSPLHF.

The chain couples TRBV6-5 to TRBJ1-1; no firm D call. V lost 2 bases and J lost 1, with 8 bases in between. CDR1 and CDR2 (germline): MNHEY, SVGAGI. CDR3 length: 14 amino acids. This CDR3 is CASSYGRQNTEAFF. The DNA of the CDR3 is TGTGCCAGCAGTTACGGGAGACAGAACACTGAAGCTTTCTTT.

This chain uses TRBV6-5 with TRBJ2-7; D may be TRBD1 (7 bases). The CDR3 is 14 amino acids. Germline V CDR1 and CDR2: MNHEY, SVGAGI. Trimming shortened V by 7 bases and J by 1 base, and 14 bases separated the two germline ends. The CDR3, as DNA: TGTGCCAGCACCCCGCGGGGACAGTCCTACGAGCAGTACTTC. Residues: CASTPRGQSYEQYF.

V usage is TRBV28 and J usage is TRBJ2-1; D gene unclear. Germline V lookup: CDR1 MDHEN, CDR2 SYDVKM. The CDR3 totals 14 residues. The germline V and J ends were trimmed by 6 bases and 6 bases, with 15 bases remaining between them. This CDR3 is CASSTIGPRNEQFF. In nucleotides, the CDR3 is TGTGCCAGCAGCACAATAGGTCCGCGCAATGAGCAGTTCTTC.

The J gene is TRBJ2-5, the V gene TRBV5-1; 8 positions agree with TRBD2. Germline V gene data show CDR1 as SGHRS and CDR2 as YFSETQ. Losses at the gene ends were 0 bases for V and 4 bases for J; bases not matched to a gene: 2. CDR3 length: 14 amino acids. The CDR3 region is CASSLALAGETQYF. CDR3 nucleotide sequence: TGCGCCAGCAGCTTGGCGCTAGCGGGAGAGACCCAGTACTTC.

The chain links TRBV13 to TRBJ1-2; 10 bases map to TRBD1. The CDR3 runs to 14 residues. J was trimmed by 7 bases and V by 6 bases; bases with no gene match: 8. Germline values: CDR1 PRHDT, CDR2 FYEKMQ (reference sequence). The CDR3 DNA reads as TGTGCCAGCAGTTTAAGACAGGGGGCGCTTGGCTACACCTTC. Translation gives CASSLRQGALGYTF.

The rearrangement links TRBV11-3 to TRBJ2-2; D not resolved. V dropped 7 bases and J dropped 7 bases, with 10 bases sitting between them. This CDR3 contains 12 residues. Per germline, CDR1 SGHNT and CDR2 YENEEA. CDR3 nucleotide sequence: TGTGCCAGCACCCAGGATGGCGGGGAGCTGTTTTTT. Protein sequence: CASTQDGGELFF.

The chain couples TRBV19 to TRBJ1-2; tentative D call: TRBD1 (6 bases). V shed 3 bases and J shed 0 bases, with 8 bases lying between them. Germline loops: CDR1 LNHDA, CDR2 SQIVND (reference sequence). This CDR3 comprises 14 residues. The CDR3 loop reads CASSIRTANYGYTF. The CDR3 bases are TGTGCCAGTAGTATCCGGACAGCTAACTATGGCTACACCTTC.

This chain uses TRBV3-1 (or the pseudogene TRBV3-2) with TRBJ2-7, with D perhaps TRBD2 (7 bases). Germline V gene lookup returns CDR1 LGHDT and CDR2 YNNKEL (reference sequence). The V end was cut by 4 bases, the J end by 8 bases, with 21 bases between. This CDR3 is built from 15 residues. The CDR3 is CASSPEFAGAGKQYF. In nucleotides, the CDR3 is TGTGCCAGCAGCCCCGAGTTTGCGGGGGCCGGCAAGCAGTACTTC.

The chain recombines TRBV6-2 or TRBV6-3 with TRBJ2-1; 10 bases match TRBD2. Germline-derived CDR1 and CDR2 are MNHEY and SVGEGT. CDR3 length equals 16 residues. Trimming removed 6 bases from V and 4 bases from J; junction bases left unmatched: 9. CDR3 loop: CASSKPGLARYNEQFF. The DNA of the CDR3 is TGTGCCAGCAGCAAGCCGGGACTAGCGCGTTACAATGAGCAGTTCTTC.

The gene calls are TRBV7-8 and TRBJ1-2; a possible D gene is TRBD1 (5 bases). CDR1 SGHVS and CDR2 FQNEAQ come from the germline V gene. This CDR3 contains 14 residues. With 1 base removed from V and 5 bases from J, the gap between germline ends came to 11 bases. The CDR3 here is CASSLGGVGYGYTF. The CDR3 DNA is TGTGCCAGCAGCTTAGGAGGGGTAGGGTATGGCTACACCTTC.

This rearrangement joins TRBV27 to TRBJ1-2; a weak D match, TRBD1 (6 bases). This CDR3 has 15 amino acids. V was pared by 3 bases and J by 1 base, with 12 bases between. Germline V CDR1 and CDR2: MNHEY, SMNVEV (reference sequence). The CDR3 region is CASSLEGGGNYGYTF. CDR3 nucleotides: TGTGCCAGCAGTTTGGAGGGAGGGGGTAACTATGGCTACACCTTC.

The CDR3 nucleotides read TGTGCCAGCAGCCTGTCAGGGATCGCTGGGGAGCAGTACTTC. It yields the protein CASSLSGIAGEQYF. The chain uses TRBV14 and TRBJ2-7; possibly TRBD1 for D (5 bases). The germline V and J ends were trimmed by 4 bases and 7 bases, with 17 bases remaining between them. The CDR3 has 14 residues. Looked up from germline, CDR1 is SGHDN and CDR2 is FVKESK.

The chain couples TRBV7-2 to TRBJ2-3; D is possibly TRBD1 (5 bases). There are 14 residues in the CDR3. Between the trimmed V and J ends, which lost 2 bases and 2 bases, there was a span of 8 bases. Germline CDR1 reads SGHTA; CDR2 reads FQGNSA. This CDR3 reads CASSLRGHTDTQYF. The CDR3 DNA sequence: TGTGCCAGCAGCTTAAGGGGTCACACAGATACGCAGTATTTT.

The chain carries TRBV18 and TRBJ1-1; D is ambiguous. CDR3 length: 13 amino acids. V was trimmed by 6 bases and J by 3 bases, leaving 11 bases between them. Germline values: CDR1 KGHSH, CDR2 LQKENI. CDR3 DNA sequence: TGTGCCAGCTCGGCCAGCGGGGACACTGAAGCTTTCTTT. Protein: CASSASGDTEAFF.

The J gene is TRBJ1-5, the V gene TRBV2; D remains ambiguous. The CDR3 covers 12 residues. Germline loops: CDR1 SNHLY, CDR2 FYNNEI. The V end lost 4 bases, the J end lost 4 bases, and 5 bases lay between the germline ends. The CDR3 sequence: CASSGGNQPQHF. The CDR3 nucleotides read TGTGCCAGCAGTGGGGGAAATCAGCCCCAGCATTTT.

V gene TRBV5-1 combines with J gene TRBJ1-2, with TRBD1 matching over 8 bases. The V gene's germline CDR1 is SGHRS and CDR2 YFSETQ. The V and J ends lost 3 bases and 0 bases, in that order; junction bases with no gene match: 10. The CDR3 is made up of 17 amino acids. This CDR3 is CASSSHGTGSANYGYTF. The CDR3 DNA reads as TGCGCCAGCAGCTCCCATGGGACAGGTTCGGCTAACTATGGCTACACCTTC.

The rearrangement uses TRBV2 and TRBJ2-7; 7 bases line up with TRBD1. V shed 11 bases and J 1 base; nucleotides not matched to a gene: 2. Germline V gene data show CDR1 as SNHLY and CDR2 as FYNNEI. The length of the CDR3 is 11 residues. The CDR3 DNA follows: TGTGCCGGGGGACAGTCCTACGAGCAGTACTTC. This codes for CAGGQSYEQYF.

The rearrangement links TRBV19 to TRBJ2-5, with D maybe TRBD1 (6 bases). The CDR3 extends over 16 amino acids. Germline values: CDR1 LNHDA, CDR2 SQIVND (reference sequence). The V and J ends lost 5 bases and 5 bases respectively, with 21 bases between them. The CDR3 nucleotides read TGTGCCAGTAGTGGATTAAGCAGGGGATTAGGGGAGACCCAGTACTTC. This encodes CASSGLSRGLGETQYF.